The text below deals with one T cell receptor beta chain. The antigen is undetermined. The data stem from a study of Graves' ophthalmopathy and Graves' hyperthyroidism. Study background: Peripheral blood (taken before any treatment) was collected at initial diagnosis.

Orbital computed tomography and thyroid ultrasound, along with TRAb, serum thyroxine and clinical symptoms, underpinned diagnosis. Overall study findings and caveats: Blood shared most expanded thyroid clonotypes above 0.001 frequency. Ophthalmopathy progression was predicted with around 71% sensitivity and about 72% specificity.

The CDR3 extends over 15 amino acids. CDR1 and CDR2 from the germline V gene are LNHDA and SQIVND (reference sequence). V was clipped by 3 bases and J by 2 bases, with 13 bases between them. Amplifying from RNA transcripts, the study obtained TCR beta CDR3 regions. Second-round multiplex PCR came after a first-round RT-PCR that employed HTBI primers. Each CDR3 protein is one row after TCRdb ran MiXCR on the multiplex PCR reads. Among 650,000 to 900,000 distinct CDR3 sequences listed, 40% were seen once. The TCR sequence derives from an adult man with Graves' ophthalmopathy. Specimen: peripheral blood. The V and J genes are TRBV19 and TRBJ2-5; D may match TRBD1 or TRBD2 (6 bases each). The CDR3 loop is CASSIGGRLQETQYF. CDR3 in DNA: TGTGCCAGTAGTATTGGGGGGCGACTTCAAGAGACCCAGTACTTC.